This TCR beta chain derives from a study of T cells in Graves' hyperthyroidism and ophthalmopathy. This clonotype was detected ten times or more. Trimming at V came to 6 bases and at J to 6 bases, leaving 6 bases not matched to a gene. The CDR3 is made up of 14 amino acids. Germline-derived CDR1 and CDR2 are ENHRY and SYGVKD. TCR beta CDR3 regions were amplified from RNA transcripts. HTBI primers drove first-round RT-PCR of the TCR CDR3. TCRdb used MiXCR to reprocess the multiplex PCR reads, holding one entry per CDR3 protein. Among 220,000 or so distinct CDR3 sequences listed, 16% were seen once. The V call is TRBV10-3, the J call TRBJ1-5, with 9 bases identical to TRBD1. The material sequenced was blood. The receptor's source is a woman aged 18-29 years with Graves' ophthalmopathy. The CDR3 DNA reads TGTGCCATCAGGGGGACAGGGTTTGGTCAGCCCCAGCATTTT. Its protein product is CAIRGTGFGQPQHF.